This TCR beta chain is from a study of T cell repertoires in cytomegalovirus infection. Whole-study context: It can be stated that public TCR beta signatures indicated CMV infection as well as a matching HLA type. Notes on the study in general: The ex vivo response was dominated by HLA-C-restricted CMV-specific TCR beta clonotypes. Individuals carrying CMV plus the relevant HLA were identified by cumulative frequency of public TCR beta families.

The CDR3 has 14 amino acids. CDR1 and CDR2 (germline): SGHTA, FQGNSA. The V end was cut by 2 bases, the J end by 11 bases, with 18 bases between. There are a few counts of this clonotype. Its antigen is not identified. TCRdb fed the reads into MiXCR, producing one record per CDR3 protein. The sample includes just under 550,000 distinct CDR3 sequences, about a quarter of them seen just once. This sequence was found in a human donor in good health (CMV status not recorded). Some clones in this sample may be carry-over from other donors' samples. Material for sequencing was PBMCs. The chain couples TRBV7-2 to TRBJ1-1, with a possible D match to TRBD1 (6 bases). In DNA, the CDR3 is TGTGCCAGCAGCTTACTTGGGACACCGGGAGGGGCTTTCTTT. Translation: CASSLLGTPGGAFF.